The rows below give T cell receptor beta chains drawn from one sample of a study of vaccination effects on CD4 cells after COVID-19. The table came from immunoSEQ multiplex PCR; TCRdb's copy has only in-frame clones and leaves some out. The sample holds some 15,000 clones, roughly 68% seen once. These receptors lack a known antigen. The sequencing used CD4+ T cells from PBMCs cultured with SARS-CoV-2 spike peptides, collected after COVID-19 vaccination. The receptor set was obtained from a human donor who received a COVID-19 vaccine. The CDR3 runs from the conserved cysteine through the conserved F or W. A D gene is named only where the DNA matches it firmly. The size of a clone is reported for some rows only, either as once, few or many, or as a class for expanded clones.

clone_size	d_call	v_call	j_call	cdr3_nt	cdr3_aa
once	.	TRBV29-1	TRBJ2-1	TGCAGCGTTGAAGCCAAGGTGAGCTCCTACAATGAGCAGTTCTTC	CSVEAKVSSYNEQFF
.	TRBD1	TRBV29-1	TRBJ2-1	TGCAGCGGTGGGGACAGGGCGGTCTACAATGAGCAGTTCTTC	CSGGDRAVYNEQFF
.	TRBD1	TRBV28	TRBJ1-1	TGTGCCAGCAGTTCCGGACAGGGCGACACTGAAGCTTTCTTT	CASSSGQGDTEAFF
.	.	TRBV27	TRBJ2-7	TGTGCCAGCAGTTTAGGTCTAGCAAACGTCTACGAGCAGTACTTC	CASSLGLANVYEQYF
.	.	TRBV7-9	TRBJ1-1	TGTGCCAGCAGCGTCAGTCAGGGGCCGCGGGACACTGAAGCTTTCTTT	CASSVSQGPRDTEAFF
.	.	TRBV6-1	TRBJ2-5	TGTGCCAGCAGTGAAATGGCGTTGACAGAGACCCAGTACTTC	CASSEMALTETQYF
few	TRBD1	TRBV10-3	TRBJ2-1	TGTGCCATCAGTGTTGGGACAGCCTCCCTTAGCTCCTACAATGAGCAGTTCTTC	CAISVGTASLSSYNEQFF
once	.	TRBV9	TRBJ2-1	TGTGCCAGCAGCGTAGGTGGGGGGTCCTACAATGAGCAGTTCTTC	CASSVGGGSYNEQFF
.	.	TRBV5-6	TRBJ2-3	TGTGCCAGCGCCCAGGGTAGGAGGGGAGATACGCAGTATTTT	CASAQGRRGDTQYF
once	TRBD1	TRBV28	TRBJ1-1	TGTGCCAGCAGTTTATTTAGGTCCGGGACAGGCGAAGCTTTCTTT	CASSLFRSGTGEAFF
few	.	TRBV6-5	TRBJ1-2	TGTGCCACCAGGAACGTCGGGGGGCGTCATGGCTACACCTTC	CATRNVGGRHGYTF
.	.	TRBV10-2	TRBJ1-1	TGCGCCACCAGCCAGCGGTCGGGAGCTTTCTTT	CATSQRSGAFF
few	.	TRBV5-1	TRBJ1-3	TGCGCCAGCAGCCCGGTGGGGGGTGGAAACACCATATATTTT	CASSPVGGGNTIYF
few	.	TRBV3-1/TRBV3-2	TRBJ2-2	TGTGCCAGCAGCCTTTCCATGGGCACCGGGGAGCTGTTTTTT	CASSLSMGTGELFF
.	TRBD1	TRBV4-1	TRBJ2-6	TGCGCCAGCAGCCAAGATCCGGGACAGCCTGGGGCCAACGTCCTGACTTTC	CASSQDPGQPGANVLTF
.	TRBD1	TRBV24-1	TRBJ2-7	TGTGCCACCAGTGGTTCGACAGGGGTGGGGGAGCAGTACTTC	CATSGSTGVGEQYF
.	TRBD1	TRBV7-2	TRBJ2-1	TGTGCCAGCAGCTTGGAGGGACAGGGCTTTCGCAATGAGCAGTTCTTC	CASSLEGQGFRNEQFF
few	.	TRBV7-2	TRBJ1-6	TGTGCCAGCAGCCGCTCCAGGGTTGATAATTCACCCCTCCACTTT	CASSRSRVDNSPLHF
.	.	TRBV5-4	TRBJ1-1	TGTGCCAGCAGCTTGGCGCAGGGGATGAACACTGAAGCTTTCTTT	CASSLAQGMNTEAFF
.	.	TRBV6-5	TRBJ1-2	TGTGCCAGCAGTTACTCTGGGGGGGGCGATTATGGCTACACCTTC	CASSYSGGGDYGYTF
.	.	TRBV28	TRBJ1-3	TGTGCCAGCAGTTTGGGACTGAACTCTGGAAACACCATATATTTT	CASSLGLNSGNTIYF
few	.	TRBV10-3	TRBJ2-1	TGTGCCATCAGTGAGCCTAAAACTCCCCTCATCCTCTTC	CAISEPKTPLILF
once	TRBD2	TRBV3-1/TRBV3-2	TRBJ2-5	TGTGCCAGCAGCCAAGACCCTTGGGAGGGAGAGACCCAGTACTTC	CASSQDPWEGETQYF
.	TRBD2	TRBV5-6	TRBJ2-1	TGTGCCAGCAGCAATAGCGGGGGGGCCAGGGGGGAGCAGTTCTTC	CASSNSGGARGEQFF
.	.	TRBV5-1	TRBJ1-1	TGCGCCAGCAGCTTGGCGCAGGGTGAAGCTTTCTTT	CASSLAQGEAFF
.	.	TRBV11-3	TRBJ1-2	TGTGCCAGCAGCCGGACGGTGAACTATGGCTACACCTTC	CASSRTVNYGYTF
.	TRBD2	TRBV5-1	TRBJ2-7	TGCGCCAGCAGCCCTAGCGGCTCCTACGAGCAGTACTTC	CASSPSGSYEQYF
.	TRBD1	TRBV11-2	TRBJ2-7	TGTGCCAGCAGCTACCGGACAGGGCCCGAGGGTTACGAGCAGTACTTC	CASSYRTGPEGYEQYF
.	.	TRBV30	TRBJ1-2	TGTGCCTGGAGTGTACATCTCTCGTCTAACTATGGCTACACCTTC	CAWSVHLSSNYGYTF
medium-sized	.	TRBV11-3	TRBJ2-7	TGTGCCAGCAGCTTAGAGCGGGGTGGGGGCTCCTACGAGCAGTACTTC	CASSLERGGGSYEQYF
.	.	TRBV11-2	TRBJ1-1	TGTGCCAGCAGCTTTGGGAGGAACACTGAAGCTTTCTTT	CASSFGRNTEAFF
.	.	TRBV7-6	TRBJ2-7	TGTGCCAGCAGCTTAGCACTGGCATCCGAGCAGTACTTC	CASSLALASEQYF
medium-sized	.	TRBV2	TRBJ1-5	TGTGCCAGCAGTTCAGGGTTGGGCAATCAGCCCCAGCATTTT	CASSSGLGNQPQHF
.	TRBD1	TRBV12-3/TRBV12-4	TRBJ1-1	TGTGCCAGCAGTTTGACAGGGATCACTGAAGCTTTCTTT	CASSLTGITEAFF
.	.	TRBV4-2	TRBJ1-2	TGTGCCAGCAGCCAAGAGTTTCTTTCCGCAGAGTACTATGGCTACACCTTC	CASSQEFLSAEYYGYTF
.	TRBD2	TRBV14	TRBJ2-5	TGTGCCAGCAGTTTAGCGGGGGGGCCCTTGAGTGCCCAGTACTTC	CASSLAGGPLSAQYF
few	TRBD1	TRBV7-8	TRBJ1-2	TGTGCCAGCAGTGTAGACAGGGTCAACTATGGCTACACCTTC	CASSVDRVNYGYTF
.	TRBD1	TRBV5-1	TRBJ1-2	TGCGCCAGCAGCTTGGGACAGGGGGCCCACGATGGCTACACCTTC	CASSLGQGAHDGYTF
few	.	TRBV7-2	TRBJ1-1	TGTGCCAGCAGCTTAGAAACAGCCGGGGGTGAAGCTTTCTTT	CASSLETAGGEAFF
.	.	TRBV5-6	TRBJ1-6	TGTGCCAGCAGCTTGAGGGTCCGACCGCCGTATAATTCACCCCTCCACTTT	CASSLRVRPPYNSPLHF
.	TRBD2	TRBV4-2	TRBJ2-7	TGTGCCAGCAGCCAAGACCCTCGGCGGGGGGGTCTACGGGAGCAGTACTTC	CASSQDPRRGGLREQYF
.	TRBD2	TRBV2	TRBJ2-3	TGTGCCAGCAATAGCGGGAGGACAGATACGCAGTATTTT	CASNSGRTDTQYF
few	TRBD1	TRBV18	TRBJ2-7	TGTGCCAGCTCACCATCGGGACAGCATTACTACGAGCAGTACTTC	CASSPSGQHYYEQYF
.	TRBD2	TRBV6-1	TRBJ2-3	TGTGCCAGCAGTGAAGGGTCGGGAGGGCAAGATACGCAGTATTTT	CASSEGSGGQDTQYF
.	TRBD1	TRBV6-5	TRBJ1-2	TGTGCCAGTTTTACAGGGGGCGATGGCTACACCTTC	CASFTGGDGYTF
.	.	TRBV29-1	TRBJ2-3	TGCAGCGTTTTGTTCGGGAACACAGATACGCAGTATTTT	CSVLFGNTDTQYF
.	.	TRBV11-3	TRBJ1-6	TGTGCCAGCAGCTTACAGGCAGGTCATAGCTCCTATAATTCACCCCTCCACTTT	CASSLQAGHSSYNSPLHF
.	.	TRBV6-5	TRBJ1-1	TGTGCCAGCACCCCATCCCACGGGGGCACTGAAGCTTTCTTT	CASTPSHGGTEAFF
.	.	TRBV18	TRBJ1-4	TGTGCCAGCTCACCCTATGGGTCCAGGGGTGAAAAACTGTTTTTT	CASSPYGSRGEKLFF
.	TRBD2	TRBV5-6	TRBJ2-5	TGTGCCAGCAGCTTGGAGGCGGGGGGGCTGGGCGGAGAGACCCAGTACTTC	CASSLEAGGLGGETQYF
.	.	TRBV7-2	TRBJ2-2	TGTGCCAGCAGCCCGTTCAAGGGGGAGCTGTTTTTT	CASSPFKGELFF
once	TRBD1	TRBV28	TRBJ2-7	TGTGCCAGCAGGGGACAGGGGAGCGAGCAGTACTTC	CASRGQGSEQYF
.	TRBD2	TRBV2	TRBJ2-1	TGTGCCGGTAAAGCGGGGGGGGACAATGAGCAGTTCTTC	CAGKAGGDNEQFF
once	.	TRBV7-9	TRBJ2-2	TGTGCCAGCAGCTTAGCGCGTGGGGCAGCCGGGGAGCTGTTTTTT	CASSLARGAAGELFF
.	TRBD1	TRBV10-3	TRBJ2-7	TGTGCCAGCGTCCAGGGGGTCGGGGCTAGCGAGCAGTACTTC	CASVQGVGASEQYF
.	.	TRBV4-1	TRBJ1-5	TGCGCCAGCAGCGAGATGGGGGCGAAGCCCCAGCATTTT	CASSEMGAKPQHF
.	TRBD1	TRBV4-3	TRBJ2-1	TGCGCCAGCAGCCAAGTTGCAGGGGGCCATTCTAGCTCCTACAATGAGCAGTTCTTC	CASSQVAGGHSSSYNEQFF
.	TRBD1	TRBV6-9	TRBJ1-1	TGTGCCAGCAGTTCCCCGACAGGGCCTGGGAAGACTGAAGCTTTCTTT	CASSSPTGPGKTEAFF
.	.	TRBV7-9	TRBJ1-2	TGTGCCAGCAGCTCACAGGCGCTCCATAACTATGGCTACACCTTC	CASSSQALHNYGYTF